The present T cell receptor (beta chain) was sequenced within a study of T cells in Graves' hyperthyroidism and ophthalmopathy. From RNA transcripts, TCR beta CDR3 regions were amplified. Using the HTBI primer set, a first-round RT-PCR was run on the TCR CDR3. TCRdb called the multiplex PCR reads again in MiXCR, with one record for every CDR3 protein. The top ten hold roughly 80% of the sample, which has fewer than 400,000 distinct CDR3 sequences, 20% to 25% seen once. This clonotype was picked up a small number of times. This TCR derives from a man between 50 and 59 years old with Graves' hyperthyroidism. Source material: blood.

The CDR3 DNA follows: TGTGCCAGCTCACTAACGGGACTAGCGGCTAGCACAGATACGCAGTATTTT. Amino acids: CASSLTGLAASTDTQYF. The chain is built from TRBV18 and TRBJ2-3; TRBD2 matches at 11 bases. The ends lost 4 bases at V and 0 bases at J; junction bases unmatched: 6. Germline assignment: CDR1 KGHSH and CDR2 LQKENI. The CDR3 runs 17 residues.